The 18 T cell receptor beta chains in this list originate from one sample, sequenced in a study of Ad26.COV2.S vaccination and SARS-CoV-2 variants. The treatment denotes: some 20 received Ad26.COV2.S at low or high dose, single or two shots; 5 received placebo; per-sample allocation not given. Repertoires come from day 63 after the first vaccine or placebo injection. Clones were read by immunoSEQ multiplex PCR, and TCRdb kept only the in-frame ones, dropping some. The sample has about 280,000 clones; around 87% are singletons. The material sequenced was peripheral blood, taken in a trial of Ad26.COV2.S vaccine versus placebo. The origin of the receptors is a person between 18 and 59 years old who received the Ad26.COV2.S COVID-19 vaccine or a placebo.

The chain uses TRBV20-1 and TRBJ1-2; D might be TRBD1 (5 bases). The CDR3 spans 12 residues. Trimming removed 3 bases from V and 4 bases from J, with 9 bases in between. Germline lookup yields CDR1 DFQATT and CDR2 SNEGSKA (reference sequence). The CDR3 nucleotides are TGCAGTGCTAGTTCTGGGGCCTATGGCTACACCTTC. Translating it yields CSASSGAYGYTF.

This chain links TRBV7-2 with TRBJ1-1, with D tentatively TRBD1 (6 bases). Between the trimmed V and J ends, which lost 4 bases and 1 base, there was a span of 10 bases. The CDR3 totals 14 residues. Germline V gene data show CDR1 as SGHTA and CDR2 as FQGNSA. This CDR3 reads CASSSQGGNTEAFF. CDR3 sequence (DNA): TGTGCCAGCAGCTCACAGGGAGGGAACACTGAAGCTTTCTTT. The whole variable domain, filled in from reference TRBV7-2 and TRBJ1-1, reads GAGVSQSPSNKVTEKGKDVELRCDPISGHTALYWYRQSLGQGLEFLIYFQGNSAPDKSGLPSDRFSAERTGGSVSTLTIQRTQQEDSAVYLCASSSQGGNTEAFFGQGTRLTVV.

The V gene is TRBV11-2, the J gene TRBJ1-2; TRBD1 agrees at 9 bases. V gave up 2 bases and J gave up 5 bases; unmatched junction bases: 6. The CDR3 is 15 amino acids. The V gene's germline CDR1 is SGHAT and CDR2 FQNNGV. CDR3 DNA: TGTGCCAGCAGCTTAAGGTCGGGACAGGGATATGGCTACACCTTC. It specifies CASSLRSGQGYGYTF.

The sample holds a few counts of this clone. The chain couples TRBV19 to TRBJ1-3; D gene unclear. Trimming took 6 bases from V and 0 from J, leaving 6 bases between them. The CDR3 length is 13 residues. Germline CDR1 reads LNHDA; CDR2 reads SQIVND (reference sequence). The CDR3 here is CASRVSSGNTIYF. CDR3 bases: TGTGCCAGTAGGGTCAGCTCTGGAAACACCATATATTTT.

As concerns this clone: Within the sample, other DNA sequences also encode this same CDR3. The V and J genes are TRBV25-1 and TRBJ1-2; D possibly corresponds to TRBD1 (6 bases). The CDR3 loop spans 12 amino acids. V was pared by 5 bases and J by 7 bases, with 11 bases between. The germline CDR1 and CDR2 sequences are MGHDK and SYGVNS. CDR3 DNA sequence: TGTGCCAGCAGTTTTACAGGGTCTGGCTACACCTTC. Amino acids: CASSFTGSGYTF.

This clone was seen only a few times. The chain employs TRBV12-5 and TRBJ1-2, with 8 bases aligning to TRBD1. This CDR3 comprises 14 residues. The ends lost 6 bases at V and 6 bases at J; junction bases unmatched: 9. CDR1 is LGHNT and CDR2 is FRNRAP in the germline V gene. CDR3 DNA: TGTGCTAGTGGCGGGACAGGTGCTAAAAATGGCTACACCTTC. Translated: CASGGTGAKNGYTF.

V gene TRBV28 combines with J gene TRBJ2-6, with D possibly being TRBD2 (5 bases). V lost 2 bases to trimming and J lost 2 bases, with 10 bases between them. The germline V gene has CDR1 MDHEN and CDR2 SYDVKM. CDR3 length equals 16 residues. The DNA of the CDR3 is TGTGCCAGCAGTTTAATGAGGGCTACTGGGGCCAACGTCCTGACTTTC. Encoded protein: CASSLMRATGANVLTF.

V is TRBV30 and J is TRBJ1-2; 9 bases line up with TRBD1. Germline assignment: CDR1 GTSNPN and CDR2 SVGIG (reference sequence). Losses at the gene ends were 3 bases for V and 4 bases for J; bases not matched to a gene: 9. CDR3 length: 15 residues. The CDR3 is CAWRDRGLGLYGYTF. CDR3 in DNA: TGTGCCTGGAGGGACAGGGGTCTCGGTCTCTATGGCTACACCTTC.

The chain has TRBV9 and TRBJ2-7, with 13 bases that match TRBD2. Germline CDR1 reads SGDLS; CDR2 reads YYNGEE. This CDR3 region has 16 residues. V shed 4 bases and J 6 bases; nucleotides not matched to a gene: 10. This CDR3 reads CASSPSGLAGVGEQYF. The CDR3 DNA reads as TGTGCCAGCAGCCCAAGTGGACTAGCGGGGGTCGGCGAGCAGTACTTC.

J is TRBJ2-3 and V is TRBV7-2, with a weak D call TRBD2 (5 bases). The length of the CDR3 is 16 residues. Germline CDR1 is SGHTA and CDR2 is FQGNSA. V was trimmed by 1 base and J by 6 bases, leaving 17 bases between them. The CDR3, as DNA: TGTGCCAGCAGCTTAGGACCCCCTGGTAGAGGGGATACGCAGTATTTT. It encodes CASSLGPPGRGDTQYF.

V gene TRBV6-4 combines with J gene TRBJ1-2, with 10 nucleotides matching TRBD1. This CDR3 has 16 amino acids. Trimming removed 3 bases from V and 0 bases from J; junction bases left unmatched: 4. In germline, CDR1 is MRHNA, CDR2 SNTAGT. The CDR3 sequence: CASSEDGQGANYGYTF. In DNA, the CDR3 is TGTGCCAGCAGTGAAGATGGACAGGGGGCTAACTATGGCTACACCTTC.

The chain carries TRBV15 and TRBJ2-5; D might be TRBD1 (5 bases). Germline assignment: CDR1 LNHNV and CDR2 YYDKDF (reference sequence). V shed 0 bases and J shed 5 bases, with 13 bases lying between them. The CDR3 totals 15 residues. This chain's CDR3 is CATSRDKGKGETQYF. CDR3 coding DNA: TGTGCCACCAGCAGAGATAAGGGGAAAGGGGAGACCCAGTACTTC.

This sequence joins TRBV5-1 and TRBJ2-1, with TRBD2 identical over 8 bases. This CDR3 has 14 amino acids. With 4 bases clipped from V and 3 bases from J, the junction kept 3 bases outside the gene matches. Germline V lookup: CDR1 SGHRS, CDR2 YFSETQ. CDR3 in amino acids: CASSAAGVYNEQFF. Written as DNA, the CDR3 is TGCGCCAGCAGCGCAGCGGGAGTCTACAATGAGCAGTTCTTC.

The sample holds one count of this clone. The rearrangement joins TRBV5-6 to TRBJ1-1; TRBD1 is a possible D gene (5 bases). CDR1 is SGHDT and CDR2 is YYEEEE in the germline V gene. Trimming stripped 6 bases from V and 4 bases from J, with 25 bases between. The CDR3 contains 17 residues. CDR3 amino acids: CASTQGAGSKWSTEAFF. CDR3 DNA: TGTGCCAGCACCCAGGGCGCAGGCTCAAAATGGAGCACTGAAGCTTTCTTT. The full variable domain, rest sourced from reference TRBV5-6 and TRBJ1-1, is DAGVTQSPTHLIKTRGQQVTLRCSPKSGHDTVSWYQQALGQGPQFIFQYYEEEERQRGNFPDRFSGHQFPNYSSELNVNALLLGDSALYLCASTQGAGSKWSTEAFFGQGTRLTVV.

This clone has only one observation. The V gene is TRBV10-1, the J gene TRBJ2-7; D is uncertain. The CDR3 extends over 12 amino acids. The germline CDR1 and CDR2 sequences are WNHNN and SYGVQD (reference sequence). Trimming cost V 6 bases and J 3 bases, with 9 bases left between them. In DNA, the CDR3 is TGCGCCAGCAGCCTGACCAGCTACGAGCAGTACTTC. Protein product: CASSLTSYEQYF.

The chain joins TRBV6-6 to TRBJ1-6; TRBD1 matches 9 bases. CDR1 MNHNY and CDR2 SVGAGI come from the germline V gene (reference sequence). The CDR3 has 16 amino acids. Trimming removed 5 bases from V and 3 bases from J; junction bases left unmatched: 5. The chain's CDR3 is CASSTGDRVYNSPLHF. The CDR3 DNA reads as TGTGCCAGCAGTACCGGGGACAGGGTCTATAATTCACCCCTCCACTTT.

A few counts support this clone. The J gene is TRBJ2-7, the V gene TRBV30; D possibly matches TRBD1 or TRBD2 (5 bases each). Between the trimmed V and J ends, which lost 4 bases and 1 base, there was a span of 11 bases. Germline V CDR1 and CDR2: GTSNPN, SVGIG (reference sequence). There are 13 residues in the CDR3. The CDR3, as DNA: TGTGCCTGGATCCGGGACGGATCCTACGAGCAGTACTTC. Translation: CAWIRDGSYEQYF.

With respect to this clone: The sample holds other DNA sequences that translate to the same CDR3. The chain couples TRBV7-9 to TRBJ2-7; no definite D call. Germline CDR1 is SEHNR and CDR2 is FQNEAQ (reference sequence). Trimming cost V 5 bases and J 4 bases, with 12 bases left between them. The CDR3 is 13 residues long. The CDR3 nucleotides are TGTGCCAGCAGCCCCGGACGGGCGTACGAGCAGTACTTC. This codes for CASSPGRAYEQYF.